These 22 T cell receptor beta chains came from one sample sequenced in a study of long-term antiretroviral therapy in people with HIV. It was version v3.0 of the immunoSEQ assay that was run at survey level. Some clones are missing from TCRdb's copy, which holds only in-frame ones; the method was immunoSEQ multiplex PCR. The sample lists over 20,000 clones; 70% to 85% were seen once. This specimen was unsorted PBMCs, taken 0.5 years after starting antiretroviral therapy. The origin of the receptors is a man younger than 30 with HIV.

Within the sample, this clone is medium-sized (0.01 to 0.1%). This CDR3 is also generated by other DNA sequences in the sample. V is TRBV13 and J is TRBJ1-1, with D possibly TRBD1 on 5 matching bases. There are 14 residues in the CDR3. V lost 1 base and J lost 5, with 11 bases in between. Germline V gene lookup returns CDR1 PRHDT and CDR2 FYEKMQ (reference sequence). For the CDR3, the DNA is TGTGCCAGCAGCTTAGAAGGGGCGCGGACTGAAGCTTTCTTT. The encoded protein is CASSLEGARTEAFF.

V gene TRBV4-1 combines with J gene TRBJ2-7; 8 bases line up with TRBD2. V lost 5 bases and J lost 0; bases outside the gene matches: 15. The CDR3 consists of 18 residues. Germline-derived CDR1 and CDR2 are MGHRA and YSYEKL. The DNA for the CDR3 is TGCGCCAGCAGCTACTCTGTAGCGGGGAGTGGGAGCTCCTACGAGCAGTACTTC. It is translated as CASSYSVAGSGSSYEQYF.

This sequence joins TRBV6-6 and TRBJ1-5; D is unclear. The CDR3 extends over 11 amino acids. Trimming took off 6 bases at V and 7 bases at J, with 7 bases between the two ends. Germline assignment: CDR1 MNHNY and CDR2 SVGAGI (reference sequence). In nucleotides, the CDR3 is TGTGCCAGCAGGGGGTCGCAGCCCCAGCATTTT. Translating it yields CASRGSQPQHF.

This clone was seen more than once but under ten times. The chain carries TRBV6-5 and TRBJ1-6; no clear D gene. Germline CDR1 and CDR2: MNHEY and SVGAGI. Trimming shortened V by 0 bases and J by 7 bases, and 7 bases separated the two germline ends. The CDR3 has 14 amino acids. Here the CDR3 DNA reads TGTGCCAGCAGTTACTCGACGGGAAATTCACCCCTCCACTTT. It specifies CASSYSTGNSPLHF.

This chain links TRBV7-9 with TRBJ2-5; perhaps D is TRBD1 or TRBD2 (5 bases each). There are 17 residues in the CDR3. V was clipped by 5 bases and J by 5 bases, with 24 bases between them. Germline CDR1 SEHNR, CDR2 FQNEAQ (reference sequence). CDR3 region: CASSPGRSRAGYETQYF. The CDR3 bases are TGTGCCAGCAGCCCGGGACGCTCGAGGGCAGGATACGAGACCCAGTACTTC.

The chain links TRBV11-2 to TRBJ1-1, with D unresolved. CDR1 SGHAT and CDR2 FQNNGV come from the germline V gene. This CDR3 comprises 15 residues. Deletions cut 1 base from V and 0 bases from J, with 9 bases between. CDR3 protein: CASSLGRNLNTEAFF. DNA of the CDR3: TGTGCCAGCAGCTTAGGGCGGAACCTGAACACTGAAGCTTTCTTT.

V and J are TRBV7-9 and TRBJ2-3, with D uncertain. Trimming removed 5 bases from V and 0 bases from J, with 12 bases in between. Germline CDR1 and CDR2: SEHNR and FQNEAQ (reference sequence). The CDR3 sequence is 15 residues long. CDR3 sequence: CASSPVRGSTDTQYF. CDR3 bases: TGTGCCAGCAGCCCGGTTCGCGGTAGCACAGATACGCAGTATTTT.

This clone has just one count. This chain connects TRBV15 to TRBJ1-2; possible D gene TRBD1, 5 bases. Germline CDR1 and CDR2: LNHNV and YYDKDF (reference sequence). The CDR3 sequence is 15 residues long. Trimming cost V 1 base and J 5 bases, with 14 bases left between them. CDR3 sequence: CATSRGLQGVYGYTF. DNA of the CDR3: TGTGCCACCAGCAGAGGGCTTCAGGGCGTTTATGGCTACACCTTC. The full variable domain, its missing parts supplied by reference TRBV15 and TRBJ1-2, is DAMVIQNPRYQVTQFGKPVTLSCSQTLNHNVMYWYQQKSSQAPKLLFHYYDKDFNNEADTPDNFQSRRPNTSFCFLDIRSPGLGDTAMYLCATSRGLQGVYGYTFGSGTRLTVV.

V usage is TRBV14 and J usage is TRBJ1-2; D unclear. V shed 4 bases and J shed 7 bases, with 19 bases lying between them. Germline V gene lookup returns CDR1 SGHDN and CDR2 FVKESK. The CDR3 is 15 residues long. The chain's CDR3 is CASSLYVRERGGYTF. The CDR3 coding sequence is TGTGCCAGCAGCCTATATGTAAGGGAACGGGGTGGCTACACCTTC. The full variable domain, its missing parts supplied by reference TRBV14 and TRBJ1-2, is EAGVTQFPSHSVIEKGQTVTLRCDPISGHDNLYWYRRVMGKEIKFLLHFVKESKQDESGMPNNRFLAERTGGTYSTLKVQPAELEDSGVYFCASSLYVRERGGYTFGSGTRLTVV.

The rearrangement uses TRBV5-1 and TRBJ1-2, with TRBD1 as a possible D gene (6 bases). Trimming removed 2 bases at V and 6 bases at J, with 11 bases between. This CDR3 is 13 amino acids long. Germline V gene data show CDR1 as SGHRS and CDR2 as YFSETQ. The CDR3 is CASSFGGANGYTF. The CDR3 coding sequence is TGCGCCAGCAGCTTTGGGGGGGCTAATGGCTACACCTTC.

V and J are TRBV7-9 and TRBJ2-7; the D is unclear. V lost 2 bases and J lost 4, with 3 bases in between. Germline V gene sequence: CDR1 SEHNR, CDR2 FQNEAQ (reference sequence). The CDR3 consists of 11 residues. The CDR3 nucleotides read TGTGCCAGCAGCTTAACGTACGAGCAGTACTTC. Protein sequence: CASSLTYEQYF.

V is TRBV12-5 and J is TRBJ2-1; 8 bases line up with TRBD2. The V gene end was trimmed by 1 base and the J gene end by 5 bases; junction bases not matched to a gene: 10. The CDR3 consists of 17 residues. Germline-derived CDR1 and CDR2 are LGHNT and FRNRAP. This CDR3 reads CASGLARGGVEDNEQFF. The CDR3 DNA reads as TGTGCTAGTGGTTTGGCCCGGGGGGGGGTCGAGGACAATGAGCAGTTCTTC.

The V and J genes are TRBV5-4 and TRBJ2-1; D may be TRBD1 or TRBD2 (5 bases each). Germline CDR1 reads SGHNT; CDR2 reads YYREEE (reference sequence). The V and J ends lost 4 bases and 5 bases respectively, with 7 bases between them. This CDR3 spans 12 amino acids. Here the CDR3 DNA reads TGTGCCAGCAGCCGGGGACACAATGAGCAGTTCTTC. Amino acid sequence: CASSRGHNEQFF.

This chain links TRBV9 with TRBJ2-7; TRBD2 agrees at 11 bases. V was clipped by 4 bases and J by 5 bases; unmatched bases: 17. CDR3 length equals 18 residues. CDR1 and CDR2 from the germline V gene are SGDLS and YYNGEE. The chain's CDR3 is CASSPRPLAGGLFHEQYF. CDR3 DNA sequence: TGTGCCAGCAGCCCCCGTCCCTTAGCGGGAGGGCTTTTCCACGAGCAGTACTTC.

The sample holds one count of this clone. The genes are TRBV19 and TRBJ2-1, with D perhaps assigned TRBD1 or TRBD2 (5 bases each). This CDR3 region has 16 residues. Germline-derived CDR1 and CDR2 are LNHDA and SQIVND (reference sequence). V shed 7 bases and J shed 6 bases, with 22 bases lying between them. The DNA for the CDR3 is TGTGCCAGTACGGGGCGGGTGGGTGTCGGCGTCAATGAGCAGTTCTTC. Amino acid sequence: CASTGRVGVGVNEQFF. Drawing the rest from reference TRBV19 and TRBJ2-1, the complete variable domain is DGGITQSPKYLFRKEGQNVTLSCEQNLNHDAMYWYRQDPGQGLRLIYYSQIVNDFQKGDIAEGYSVSREKKESFPLTVTSAQKNPTAFYLCASTGRVGVGVNEQFFGPGTRLTVL.

This clone occurred once. The V and J genes are TRBV7-2 and TRBJ1-2, with 7 positions matching TRBD1. CDR1 is SGHTA and CDR2 is FQGNSA in the germline V gene. V lost 1 base to trimming and J lost 4 bases; unmatched junction nucleotides: 6. CDR3 length equals 15 residues. The CDR3 protein is CASSLGSRDSYGYTF. The CDR3 bases are TGTGCCAGCAGCTTAGGTAGTCGGGACAGCTATGGCTACACCTTC. The complete variable domain, with remaining parts taken from reference TRBV7-2 and TRBJ1-2, reads GAGVSQSPSNKVTEKGKDVELRCDPISGHTALYWYRQSLGQGLEFLIYFQGNSAPDKSGLPSDRFSAERTGGSVSTLTIQRTQQEDSAVYLCASSLGSRDSYGYTFGSGTRLTVV.

This chain connects TRBV4-3 to TRBJ2-5; 8 bases line up with TRBD2. This CDR3 comprises 16 residues. Germline-derived CDR1 and CDR2 are LGHNA and YSLEER. V dropped 8 bases and J dropped 4; count of bases not matched to a gene: 15. CDR3 sequence reads: CASGVGASGLGETQYF. In DNA form, the CDR3 reads TGCGCCAGCGGGGTCGGAGCTAGCGGGCTTGGAGAGACCCAGTACTTC.

The V and J genes are TRBV7-6 and TRBJ2-7; a possible D gene is TRBD2 (5 bases). V lost 4 bases to trimming and J lost 2 bases, with 12 bases between them. The CDR3 is 14 residues long. Per the germline V gene, CDR1 is SGHVS and CDR2 is FNYEAQ. In DNA form, the CDR3 reads TGTGCCAGCAGCTCAAAGCGGATCCCCTACGAGCAGTACTTC. This codes for CASSSKRIPYEQYF.

The chain couples TRBV28 to TRBJ2-7; TRBD2 matches 13 bases. V trimming: 5 bases; J trimming: 6 bases; junction bases outside the gene matches: 7. The germline gives CDR1 MDHEN, CDR2 SYDVKM. The CDR3 has 15 amino acids. The CDR3 sequence: CASSLGLAGRGEQYF. In nucleotides, the CDR3 is TGTGCCAGCAGTCTGGGACTAGCGGGGCGCGGCGAGCAGTACTTC.

J is TRBJ1-6 and V is TRBV4-2, with D perhaps TRBD1 (5 bases). The germline V gene has CDR1 LGHNA and CDR2 YNFKEQ. The CDR3 consists of 15 residues. The ends were cut back, 2 bases at V and 8 bases at J, with 13 bases in the middle. The CDR3 sequence: CASSQITGPDSPLHF. The CDR3 nucleotides are TGTGCCAGCAGCCAAATAACGGGACCGGATTCACCCCTCCACTTT.

This chain connects TRBV5-4 to TRBJ2-3, with D perhaps TRBD2 (6 bases). V was trimmed by 4 bases and J by 0 bases, leaving 15 bases between them. The CDR3 is 16 amino acids. From germline, CDR1 is SGHNT and CDR2 YYREEE (reference sequence). CDR3 loop: CASSPLWGTSTDTQYF. The CDR3 bases are TGTGCCAGCAGCCCCCTGTGGGGGACTAGCACAGATACGCAGTATTTT.

This clone has more than one count but fewer than ten. The chain employs TRBV2 and TRBJ1-5; D remains ambiguous. The ends were cut back, 6 bases at V and 2 bases at J, with 11 bases in the middle. Looked up from germline, CDR1 is SNHLY and CDR2 is FYNNEI. The CDR3 extends over 14 amino acids. CDR3 in DNA: TGTGCCAGCAGGCGGGGATTAGGCAATCAGCCCCAGCATTTT. Protein product: CASRRGLGNQPQHF.